This T cell receptor (beta chain) was captured by sequencing in a study of early T cells in non-severe SARS-CoV-2 infection. CDR1 is DFQATT, CDR2 SNEGSKA, per germline (reference sequence). V was clipped by 3 bases and J by 2 bases, with 14 bases between them. This CDR3 spans 15 amino acids. On this clonotype: Its antigen is undetermined.

Individual cDNA molecules were tagged with unique molecular identifiers, the study reported. TCRdb called the 5' RACE reads again in MiXCR, with one record for every CDR3 protein. The table has about 79,000 distinct CDR3 sequences, around 10% seen once; the top ten hold around 5%. Whole-study results and caveats: In VDJdb matching, anti-spike CD8 responses were favored while private and CD4 specificities went missing.

The source of this sequence is an adult who was a healthcare worker with PCR-confirmed SARS-CoV-2 infection or an uninfected control (not recorded which). The chain employs TRBV20-1 and TRBJ2-4; D possibly matches TRBD1 or TRBD2 (6 bases each). The sequencing sample was made of whole blood. CDR3 amino acids: CSASPRGRTKNIQYF. CDR3 sequence (DNA): TGCAGTGCTAGTCCCCGGGGGCGAACCAAAAACATTCAGTACTTC.